This T cell receptor (beta chain) is from a study of spatial heterogeneity in lung cancer. Study-level points and caveats: Blood carried ubiquitous expanded tumor TCRs more at resection than follow-up.

Trimming left V 2 bases short and J 4 bases short, with 12 bases between. Germline-derived CDR1 and CDR2 are MNHNS and SASEGT. CDR3 size: 15 residues. Each molecule of TCR cDNA was tagged with one unique molecular identifier. TCRdb analysed the 5' RACE reads with MiXCR anew, one entry per CDR3 protein. The sample holds around 98,000 distinct CDR3 sequences, approximately 19% seen once. The time point: blood at routine non-recurrence follow-up after resection. The study sequenced unsorted whole RNA from tumor, nontumor lung or frozen PBMC. As regards this clonotype: Its antigen is unidentified.

The material was PBMCs, obtained at follow-up. The origin of this receptor is a male donor with early-stage non-small cell lung cancer. The J gene is TRBJ1-5, the V gene TRBV6-1, with D hard to call. The CDR3 DNA follows: TGTGCCAGCAGTGAAAGCGGGCCGCTTAATCAGCCCCAGCATTTT. It yields the protein CASSESGPLNQPQHF.